A single sample gave rise to the 15 T cell receptor beta chains below, sequenced in a study of graft-versus-host responses after intestinal transplantation. Their target antigens are unknown. Assay: immunoSEQ multiplex PCR; the TCRdb copy retains only in-frame clones and omits some. The profile shows about 59,000 clones, around 92% of them singletons. The sequences come from unstimulated CD4+ T cells sorted from spleen or lymph node cells, collected before transplant. These receptors were collected from a human donor who was the organ donor for an intestinal transplant.

This clone has just one count. The J gene is TRBJ2-7, the V gene TRBV27; D is undetermined. This CDR3 is 16 amino acids long. Trimming pared 4 bases from V and 2 bases from J, leaving 18 bases between. Germline V CDR1 and CDR2: MNHEY, SMNVEV (reference sequence). The CDR3 coding sequence is TGTGCCAGCAGTTCCCTCCGGACCTCCCTCACCTACGAGCAGTACTTC. Protein product: CASSSLRTSLTYEQYF.

The J gene is TRBJ2-5, the V gene TRBV5-1, with 11 bases matching TRBD2. CDR3 size: 16 residues. Germline-derived CDR1 and CDR2 are SGHRS and YFSETQ. The trim removed 1 base at V and 5 bases at J, leaving 7 bases unmatched. CDR3 bases: TGCGCCAGCAGCTTGATGACTAGCGGGGCGGGGGAGACCCAGTACTTC. It yields the protein CASSLMTSGAGETQYF.

The chain carries TRBV7-9 and TRBJ1-6; TRBD1 matches 7 bases. V dropped 3 bases and J dropped 7; count of bases not matched to a gene: 6. The CDR3 loop spans 15 amino acids. CDR1 and CDR2 from the germline V gene are SEHNR and FQNEAQ (reference sequence). CDR3 bases: TGTGCCAGCAGCTTGGGGAGGGACAGAAATTCACCCCTCCACTTT. It codes for CASSLGRDRNSPLHF.

This clone is termed medium-sized. The chain combines TRBV12-5 with TRBJ2-2; the D gene is possibly TRBD1 (6 bases). The CDR3 covers 15 residues. The germline V gene has CDR1 LGHNT and CDR2 FRNRAP. V lost 5 bases to trimming and J lost 1 base, with 11 bases between them. The CDR3 bases are TGTGCTAGTGGTCTACAGGGATTGAACACCGGGGAGCTGTTTTTT. Its protein product is CASGLQGLNTGELFF.

DNA of the CDR3: TGCAGCGCCCGGACAGGGGGTAAGAACACTGAAGCTTTCTTT. Translating gives CSARTGGKNTEAFF. This sequence joins TRBV29-1 and TRBJ1-1; 10 bases align to TRBD1. V gave up 7 bases and J gave up 1 base; unmatched junction bases: 6. The CDR3 totals 14 residues. Germline values: CDR1 SQVTM, CDR2 ANQGSEA.

This sequence joins TRBV4-2 and TRBJ2-5; 11 bases match TRBD2. The CDR3 spans 15 residues. The J segment lost 5 bases and the V segment lost 1 base, leaving 3 bases of the junction unmatched. CDR1 LGHNA and CDR2 YNFKEQ come from the germline V gene. As DNA, the CDR3 is TGTGCCAGCAGCCAAGGACTAGCGGGGAAGGAGACCCAGTACTTC. It yields the protein CASSQGLAGKETQYF.

J is TRBJ2-1 and V is TRBV4-1; D is undetermined. The CDR3 length is 16 residues. Germline V gene data show CDR1 as MGHRA and CDR2 as YSYEKL. Trimming removed 4 bases from V and 4 bases from J, with 17 bases in between. CDR3 DNA: TGCGCCAGCAGCCTCCTAGGGAACCCGTCATACAATGAGCAGTTCTTC. It is translated as CASSLLGNPSYNEQFF.

This clone appeared once. The chain joins TRBV7-2 to TRBJ1-4; D not resolved. Germline CDR1 SGHTA, CDR2 FQGNSA. Trimming took off 5 bases at V and 8 bases at J, with 12 bases between the two ends. This CDR3 region has 13 residues. The CDR3, as DNA: TGTGCCAGCAGCGAAGGGCCCGGGGAAAAACTGTTTTTT. Its translation: CASSEGPGEKLFF.

V and J are TRBV19 and TRBJ2-7, with 9 bases aligning to TRBD1. Trimming removed 4 bases from V and 0 bases from J; junction bases left unmatched: 4. CDR1 is LNHDA, CDR2 SQIVND, per germline (reference sequence). The CDR3 is 15 residues long. CDR3 sequence (DNA): TGTGCCAGTAGTAAACAGGGGGCGGGCTCCTACGAGCAGTACTTC. Translated, it gives CASSKQGAGSYEQYF. Using reference TRBV19 and TRBJ2-7 for the parts outside the CDR3, the full variable domain is DGGITQSPKYLFRKEGQNVTLSCEQNLNHDAMYWYRQDPGQGLRLIYYSQIVNDFQKGDIAEGYSVSREKKESFPLTVTSAQKNPTAFYLCASSKQGAGSYEQYFGPGTRLTVT.

This chain links TRBV19 with TRBJ2-6, with a possible D match to TRBD1 (6 bases). V shed 5 bases and J shed 2 bases, with 16 bases lying between them. CDR3 size: 17 residues. The V gene's germline CDR1 is LNHDA and CDR2 SQIVND (reference sequence). CDR3 in amino acids: CASSPMTGHTGANVLTF. The DNA of the CDR3 is TGTGCCAGTAGTCCCATGACAGGACACACTGGGGCCAACGTCCTGACTTTC.

About this clone itself: The junction differs from germline at one of its ends, possibly a read error. The rearrangement links TRBV7-7 to TRBJ2-3, with D perhaps TRBD1 (6 bases). The CDR3 sequence is 14 residues long. Germline CDR1 reads SSHAT; CDR2 reads FNYEAQ (reference sequence). The CDR3 is CASSSGTGMNTQYF. In nucleotides, the CDR3 is TGTGCTAGCAGCTCAGGAACAGGGATGAATACGCAGTATTTT.

V usage is TRBV11-2 and J usage is TRBJ1-1; TRBD1 agrees at 7 bases. Germline V gene data show CDR1 as SGHAT and CDR2 as FQNNGV. The CDR3 consists of 16 residues. J was trimmed by 5 bases and V by 1 base; bases with no gene match: 10. The CDR3 sequence: CASSLVWRGRWTEAFF. In DNA, the CDR3 is TGTGCCAGCAGCTTAGTTTGGAGGGGGCGGTGGACTGAAGCTTTCTTT. Full variable domain (outside the CDR3, taken from reference TRBV11-2 and TRBJ1-1): EAGVAQSPRYKIIEKRQSVAFWCNPISGHATLYWYQQILGQGPKLLIQFQNNGVVDDSQLPKDRFSAERLKGVDSTLKIQPAKLEDSAVYLCASSLVWRGRWTEAFFGQGTRLTVV.

The chain links TRBV20-1 to TRBJ2-7; 9 nucleotides align to TRBD1. CDR1 and CDR2 (germline): DFQATT, SNEGSKA (reference sequence). The V and J ends lost 6 bases and 6 bases, in that order; junction bases with no gene match: 3. This CDR3 is 11 amino acids long. The chain's CDR3 is CSARTGVEQYF. CDR3 coding DNA: TGCAGTGCCCGGACAGGGGTCGAGCAGTACTTC.

The V call is TRBV10-3, the J call TRBJ1-1, with D maybe TRBD1 (6 bases). The CDR3 is 13 residues long. Trimming left V 6 bases short and J 10 bases short, with 18 bases between. In germline, CDR1 is ENHRY, CDR2 SYGVKD. This chain's CDR3 is CAISRQVLSGAFF. Here the CDR3 DNA reads TGTGCCATCAGCCGACAGGTCTTATCGGGAGCTTTCTTT.

This chain uses TRBV7-8 with TRBJ2-3, with TRBD2 matching 8 bases. This CDR3 contains 18 residues. V was clipped by 5 bases and J by 1 base; unmatched bases: 14. CDR1 is SGHVS and CDR2 is FQNEAQ in the germline V gene. The CDR3 sequence is CASSPGTRVGRGTDTQYF. The DNA of the CDR3 is TGTGCCAGCAGCCCCGGGACTAGAGTGGGAAGGGGCACAGATACGCAGTATTTT.